One TCR beta chain is described in this entry. Its target is unknown. A much larger clone differs by one base, so this may be a read error. TCRdb re-derived calls from the reads in MiXCR, one entry per CDR3 protein. The table lists 650,000 to 900,000 distinct CDR3 sequences, 32% of them singletons. The V gene lost 1 base and the J gene lost 2 bases, with 6 bases spanning the gap. The CDR3 covers 14 residues. Germline V gene lookup returns CDR1 SEHNR and CDR2 FQNEAQ (reference sequence). This specimen belongs to a study of T cell repertoires in cytomegalovirus infection. Study overall: CMV infection together with matching HLA type was indicated by public TCR beta signatures. Study-wide findings and caveats: HLA-C-restricted CMV clonotypes gave the most frequent clonotype in two of eight donors. Public TCR beta family frequency separated CMV-and-HLA carriers, including in an independent cohort.

This receptor was obtained from a human donor in good health (CMV status not recorded). Some clones in this sample may be carry-over from other donors' samples. Sequencing used cultured CD8+ T cells from PBMCs, obtained from culture after CMV antigen stimulation. The chain recombines TRBV7-9 with TRBJ1-3; D call uncertain. CDR3 protein: CASSLDGAGNTIYF. The DNA for the CDR3 is TGTGCCAGCAGCTTAGATGGGGCTGGAAACACCATATATTTT.